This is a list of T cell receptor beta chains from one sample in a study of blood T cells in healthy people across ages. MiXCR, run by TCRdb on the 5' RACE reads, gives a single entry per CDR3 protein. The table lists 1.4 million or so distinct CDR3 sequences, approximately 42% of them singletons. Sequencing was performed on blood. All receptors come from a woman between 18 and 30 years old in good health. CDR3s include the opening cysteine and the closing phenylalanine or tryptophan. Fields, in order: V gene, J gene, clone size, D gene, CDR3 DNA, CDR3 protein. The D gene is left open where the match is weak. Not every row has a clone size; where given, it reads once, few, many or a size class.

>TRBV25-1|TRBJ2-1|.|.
TGTGCCAGCAGTGATTCCCGTGAGCAGTTCTTC
CASSDSREQFF
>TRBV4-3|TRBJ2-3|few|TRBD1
TGCGCCAGCAGCCCGACAGGGGGCGATTTTCAGTATTTT
CASSPTGGDFQYF
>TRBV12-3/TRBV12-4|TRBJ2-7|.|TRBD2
TGTGCCAGCAGTCGACTAGCGGGAGTAGCCTACGAGCAGTACTTC
CASSRLAGVAYEQYF
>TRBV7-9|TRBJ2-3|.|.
TGTGCCAGCATGCCCCATGTGACAGATACGCAGTATTTT
CASMPHVTDTQYF
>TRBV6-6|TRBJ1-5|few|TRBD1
TGTGCCAGCAACGGGGGACAGGGGATCAATCAGCCCCAGCATTTT
CASNGGQGINQPQHF
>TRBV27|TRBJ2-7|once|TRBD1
TGTGCCAGCAGTTTTCAAACACCGACGGGACAGGGTTTTTACGAGCAGTACTTC
CASSFQTPTGQGFYEQYF
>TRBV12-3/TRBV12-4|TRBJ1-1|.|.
TGTGCCATCTCGAGGATAGGGGGCACTGAAGCTTTCTTT
CAISRIGGTEAFF
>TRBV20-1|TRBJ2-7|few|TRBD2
TGCAGTGCTCCCACCATTCTTAGCGGGAGGCCACCCTACGAGCAGTACTTC
CSAPTILSGRPPYEQYF
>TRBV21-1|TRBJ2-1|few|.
TGTGCCAGCAGCAAAGCGGGGGTGGGGGACAATGAGCAGTTCTTC
CASSKAGVGDNEQFF
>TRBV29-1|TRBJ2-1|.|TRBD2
TGCAGCGCCAGGACTAGCGGGAGGGACAATGAGCAGTTCTTC
CSARTSGRDNEQFF
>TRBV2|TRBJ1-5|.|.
TGTGCCAGCGGCCCGATATCGAGCAATCAGCCCCAGCATTTT
CASGPISSNQPQHF
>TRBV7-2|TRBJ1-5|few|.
TGTGCCAGCAGCTTAGGGACAGACCGGACACGTCAGCCCCAGCATTTT
CASSLGTDRTRQPQHF
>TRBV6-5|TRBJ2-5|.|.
TGTGCCAGCAGTTACCGGCGCCAGTTCAATGAGCAGTACTTC
CASSYRRQFNEQYF
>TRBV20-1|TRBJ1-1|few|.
TGCAGTGCTAGGGGCACTGAAGCTTTCTTT
CSARGTEAFF
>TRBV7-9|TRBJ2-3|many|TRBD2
TGTGCCAGCAGCTTGTTAGCGGGGCGCACAGATACGCAGTATTTT
CASSLLAGRTDTQYF
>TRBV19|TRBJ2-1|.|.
TGTGCCAGTAGTATAAGAAGGATCGATGAGCAGTTCTTC
CASSIRRIDEQFF
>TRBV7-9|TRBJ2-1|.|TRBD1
TGTGCCAGCAGCTTAGCGCTGGGGACAGGGGATCTCAATGAGCAGTTCTTC
CASSLALGTGDLNEQFF
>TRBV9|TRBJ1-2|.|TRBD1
TGTGCCAGCAGCGTAGGGACAGGGTGTGGCTACACCTTC
CASSVGTGCGYTF
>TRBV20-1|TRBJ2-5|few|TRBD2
TGCAGTGCCGTTCTAGCGGGGCAAGAGACCCAGTACTTC
CSAVLAGQETQYF
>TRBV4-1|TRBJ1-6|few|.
TGCGCCAGCAGCCCACAAGAGACTGGGGGTAATTCACCCCTCCACTTT
CASSPQETGGNSPLHF
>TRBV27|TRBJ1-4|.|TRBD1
TGTGCCAGCAGTTTCACACGACAGGGGCAGAGTGAAAAACTGTTTTTT
CASSFTRQGQSEKLFF
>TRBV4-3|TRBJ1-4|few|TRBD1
TGCGCCAGCAGCCGAGGGACAGGCGTTAATGAAAAACTGTTTTTT
CASSRGTGVNEKLFF
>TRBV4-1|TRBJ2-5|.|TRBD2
TGCGCCAGCAGCCAAGATCCGGAGCGGGGGGGTTTCCAAGAGACCCAGTACTTC
CASSQDPERGGFQETQYF
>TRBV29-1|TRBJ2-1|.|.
TGCAGCGGAAATAGTGGGGAGACCCAGTTCTTC
CSGNSGETQFF
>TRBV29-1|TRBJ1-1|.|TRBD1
TGCAGCATGGCGACAGGGGTTGAAGGCACTGAAGCTTTCTTT
CSMATGVEGTEAFF
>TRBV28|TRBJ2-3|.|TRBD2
TGTGCCAGCACTTCGAGCGGGAGGGCAGATACGCAGTATTTT
CASTSSGRADTQYF
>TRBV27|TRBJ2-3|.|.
TGTGCCAGCAGTTTAATCCCTGGGGCCTACACAGATACGCAGTATTTT
CASSLIPGAYTDTQYF
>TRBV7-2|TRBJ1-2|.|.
TGTGCCAGCAGCTTGCCTTCTGGGGGGATCCTCTATGGCTACACCTTC
CASSLPSGGILYGYTF
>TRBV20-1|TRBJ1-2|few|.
TGCAGTGCTAGTAAATTAAGGACCGATGAAAGCTATGGCTACACCTTC
CSASKLRTDESYGYTF
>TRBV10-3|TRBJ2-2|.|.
TGTGCCATCAGGGGGCGGGACACCGGGGAGCTGTTTTTT
CAIRGRDTGELFF
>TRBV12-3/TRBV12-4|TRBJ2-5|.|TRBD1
TGTGCCAGCAGTTTTTCCAGGGGGAAAGAGACCCAGTACTTC
CASSFSRGKETQYF
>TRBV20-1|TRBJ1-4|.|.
TGCAGTGCCGCGCCCCCCTGGGATGAAAAACTGTTTTTT
CSAAPPWDEKLFF
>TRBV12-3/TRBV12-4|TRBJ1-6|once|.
TGTGCCAGCAGCACCGAGGGGGGATTTTCACCCCTCCACTTT
CASSTEGGFSPLHF
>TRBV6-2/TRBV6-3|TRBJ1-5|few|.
TGTGCCAGCAGTTACTCTCTTCGGGCAGGGAGTCAGCCCCAGCATTTT
CASSYSLRAGSQPQHF